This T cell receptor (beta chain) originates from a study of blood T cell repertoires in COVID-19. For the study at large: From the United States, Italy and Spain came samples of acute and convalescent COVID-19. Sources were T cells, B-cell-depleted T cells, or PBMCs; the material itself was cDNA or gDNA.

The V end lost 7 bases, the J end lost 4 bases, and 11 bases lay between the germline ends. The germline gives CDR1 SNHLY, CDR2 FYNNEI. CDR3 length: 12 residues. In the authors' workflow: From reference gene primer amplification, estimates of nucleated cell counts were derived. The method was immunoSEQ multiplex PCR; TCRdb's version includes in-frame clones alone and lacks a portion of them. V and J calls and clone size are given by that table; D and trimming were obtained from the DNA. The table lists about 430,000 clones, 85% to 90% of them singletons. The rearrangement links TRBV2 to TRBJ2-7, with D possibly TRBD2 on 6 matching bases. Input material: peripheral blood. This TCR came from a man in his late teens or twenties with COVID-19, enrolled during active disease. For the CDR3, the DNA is TGTGCCAGCACTCCGAGCGGGTACGAGCAGTACTTC. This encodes CASTPSGYEQYF.